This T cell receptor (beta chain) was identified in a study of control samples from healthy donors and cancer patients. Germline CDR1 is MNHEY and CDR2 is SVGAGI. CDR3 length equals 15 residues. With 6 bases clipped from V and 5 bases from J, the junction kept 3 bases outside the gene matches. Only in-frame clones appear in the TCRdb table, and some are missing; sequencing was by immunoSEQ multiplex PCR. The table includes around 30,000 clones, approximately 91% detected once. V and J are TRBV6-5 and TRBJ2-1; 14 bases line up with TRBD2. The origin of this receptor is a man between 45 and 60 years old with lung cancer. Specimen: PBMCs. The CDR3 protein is CASRRLAGGNNEQFF. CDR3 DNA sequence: TGTGCCAGCAGGAGACTAGCGGGGGGGAACAATGAGCAGTTCTTC.